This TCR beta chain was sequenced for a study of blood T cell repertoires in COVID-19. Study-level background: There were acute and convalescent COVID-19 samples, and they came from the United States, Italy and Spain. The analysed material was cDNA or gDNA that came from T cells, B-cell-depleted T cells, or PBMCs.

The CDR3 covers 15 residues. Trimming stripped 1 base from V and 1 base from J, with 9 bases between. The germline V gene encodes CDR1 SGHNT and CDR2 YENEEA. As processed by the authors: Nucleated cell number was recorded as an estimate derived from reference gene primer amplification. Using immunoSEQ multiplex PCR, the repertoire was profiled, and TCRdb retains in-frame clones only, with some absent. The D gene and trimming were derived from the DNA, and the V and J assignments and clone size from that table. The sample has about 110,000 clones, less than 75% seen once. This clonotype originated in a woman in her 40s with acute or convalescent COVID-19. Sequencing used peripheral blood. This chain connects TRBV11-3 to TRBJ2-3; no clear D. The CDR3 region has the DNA TGTGCCAGCAGCTTAGGAGAGTTGGGCACAGATACGCAGTATTTT. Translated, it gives CASSLGELGTDTQYF.